These T cell receptor beta chains were read from a single sample in a study of blood T cell repertoires in COVID-19. Profiled with immunoSEQ multiplex PCR; TCRdb holds only in-frame clones, not every one. The table lists 230,000 or so clones, around 86% of them singletons. Sequencing was performed on PBMCs or T cells enriched from blood (not recorded which). The receptors come from a woman between 40 and 50 years old with acute COVID-19. The CDR3 runs from the conserved cysteine through the conserved F or W. A D gene is named only where the DNA matches it firmly. The listing skips clone size in some rows; elsewhere it reads once, few, many or a size class.

CDR3 protein,CDR3 DNA,V gene,clone size,D gene,J gene
CASSFPGLSYEQYF,TGTGCCAGCAGCTTCCCGGGATTATCCTACGAGCAGTACTTC,TRBV6-6,NA,NA,TRBJ2-7
CASSLAVTGGYTF,TGCGCCAGCAGCTTGGCCGTCACGGGTGGCTACACCTTC,TRBV5-1,NA,NA,TRBJ1-2
CASSPPGTERYGYTF,TGTGCCAGCTCACCACCGGGGACAGAACGTTATGGCTACACCTTC,TRBV18,NA,TRBD1,TRBJ1-2
CASSFGTGNNSPLHF,TGTGCCAGCAGCTTCGGGACAGGGAATAATTCACCCCTCCACTTT,TRBV5-4,once,TRBD1,TRBJ1-6
CASSVPGQEVSYTF,TGTGCCAGCAGCGTACCGGGACAGGAAGTTAGCTACACCTTC,TRBV7-9,NA,TRBD1,TRBJ1-2
CASSLWGPGRGPRISYEQYF,TGTGCCAGCAGTTTATGGGGCCCCGGCAGGGGGCCCCGCATCTCCTACGAGCAGTACTTC,TRBV27,NA,TRBD1,TRBJ2-7
CASSLDGNYGYTF,TGCGCCAGCAGCTTGGACGGGAACTATGGCTACACCTTC,TRBV5-1,NA,NA,TRBJ1-2
CASSPWPLAGVRQETQYF,TGCGCCAGCAGCCCCTGGCCCCTAGCGGGGGTAAGACAAGAGACCCAGTACTTC,TRBV5-1,NA,TRBD2,TRBJ2-5
CASTRRGTGLSGANVLTF,TGTGCCAGCACCAGAAGAGGGACAGGGCTCTCTGGGGCCAACGTCCTGACTTTC,TRBV28,NA,TRBD1,TRBJ2-6
CASSLVSYNEQFF,TGCGCCAGCAGCTTGGTCAGCTACAATGAGCAGTTCTTC,TRBV5-1,NA,NA,TRBJ2-1
CASSLSEGQRAFF,TGTGCCAGCAGTTTAAGCGAGGGACAGCGGGCTTTCTTT,TRBV27,once,TRBD1,TRBJ1-1
CASSVAGGSSYNEQFF,TGTGCCAGCAGCGTAGCGGGGGGGAGCTCCTACAATGAGCAGTTCTTC,TRBV9,NA,TRBD2,TRBJ2-1
CATSRALSLMGYTF,TGTGCCACCAGCAGAGCTCTATCTCTTATGGGCTACACCTTC,TRBV15,NA,NA,TRBJ1-2
CSASRGQGVNYGYTF,TGCAGTGCTAGTAGGGGACAGGGGGTAAACTATGGCTACACCTTC,TRBV20-1,NA,TRBD1,TRBJ1-2
CASSVGRTGGNNEQFF,TGCGCCAGCAGCGTCGGCCGGACAGGGGGCAACAATGAGCAGTTCTTC,TRBV5-1,NA,TRBD1,TRBJ2-1
CSVVRGQTEAFF,TGCAGCGTTGTTCGGGGACAAACTGAAGCTTTCTTT,TRBV29-1,NA,NA,TRBJ1-1
CASSESQGSNEKLFF,TGTGCCAGCAGTGAAAGTCAGGGCTCTAATGAAAAACTGTTTTTT,TRBV6-1,NA,NA,TRBJ1-4
CASSLDPGPNEQFF,TGTGCCAGCAGCTTAGACCCGGGTCCGAATGAGCAGTTCTTC,TRBV7-2,few,NA,TRBJ2-1
CASSPLIEVNTEAFF,TGTGCCAGCTCACCGCTTATCGAGGTAAACACTGAAGCTTTCTTT,TRBV18,NA,NA,TRBJ1-1
CASSPPLTGLNTEAFF,TGTGCCAGCTCACCTCCCCTGACAGGCCTCAACACTGAAGCTTTCTTT,TRBV18,NA,NA,TRBJ1-1
CASMQGWTEAFF,TGTGCCAGCATGCAGGGATGGACTGAAGCTTTCTTT,TRBV2,NA,NA,TRBJ1-1
CASQGSNTEAFF,TGTGCCAGCCAGGGGTCGAACACTGAAGCTTTCTTT,TRBV9,many,NA,TRBJ1-1
CASSFDRARTEAFF,TGTGCCAGCAGTTTCGACAGGGCCCGCACTGAAGCTTTCTTT,TRBV6-5,NA,TRBD1,TRBJ1-1
CASSPTQGVRAEAFF,TGTGCCAGCAGTCCAACCCAGGGGGTAAGGGCTGAAGCTTTCTTT,TRBV6-5,NA,TRBD1,TRBJ1-1
CASSIPGRGVGSNQETQYF,TGTGCCAGTAGTATTCCGGGCAGGGGAGTGGGCTCTAACCAAGAGACCCAGTACTTC,TRBV19,NA,NA,TRBJ2-5
CASSTRGIGQGYYEQYF,TGTGCCAGCAGTACACGAGGTATTGGACAGGGTTATTACGAGCAGTACTTC,TRBV27,NA,TRBD1,TRBJ2-7
CASSVVGSSEEKLFF,TGTGCCAGCAGCGTAGTCGGGAGCTCCGAGGAAAAACTGTTTTTT,TRBV9,NA,NA,TRBJ1-4
CASTTSNQPQHF,TGTGCCAGCACTACTAGCAATCAGCCCCAGCATTTT,TRBV2,NA,NA,TRBJ1-5
CASSPTGGNQPQHF,TGTGCCAGCAGTCCGACAGGGGGAAATCAGCCCCAGCATTTT,TRBV27,NA,TRBD1,TRBJ1-5
CASSLAGLAGGDEQYF,TGTGCCAGCAGCTTAGCGGGACTAGCGGGGGGTGACGAGCAGTACTTC,TRBV7-2,once,TRBD2,TRBJ2-7
CASSQEVASGGSDTQYF,TGTGCCAGCAGCCAAGAAGTGGCTAGCGGGGGGTCAGATACGCAGTATTTT,TRBV3-1/TRBV3-2,NA,TRBD2,TRBJ2-3
CAWRGQWGQPQHF,TGTGCCTGGAGAGGACAGTGGGGACAGCCCCAGCATTTT,TRBV30,NA,NA,TRBJ1-5
CASSQTRGRLTEAFF,TGTGCCAGCAGCCAAACCCGAGGGAGGTTAACTGAAGCTTTCTTT,TRBV14,NA,NA,TRBJ1-1
CASSLGEGATGELFF,TGTGCCAGCAGCTTGGGAGAGGGGGCCACCGGGGAGCTGTTTTTT,TRBV5-5,NA,TRBD1,TRBJ2-2
CASSTAWGGTEAFF,TGTGCCAGCAGCACGGCCTGGGGAGGGACTGAAGCTTTCTTT,TRBV5-6,NA,NA,TRBJ1-1